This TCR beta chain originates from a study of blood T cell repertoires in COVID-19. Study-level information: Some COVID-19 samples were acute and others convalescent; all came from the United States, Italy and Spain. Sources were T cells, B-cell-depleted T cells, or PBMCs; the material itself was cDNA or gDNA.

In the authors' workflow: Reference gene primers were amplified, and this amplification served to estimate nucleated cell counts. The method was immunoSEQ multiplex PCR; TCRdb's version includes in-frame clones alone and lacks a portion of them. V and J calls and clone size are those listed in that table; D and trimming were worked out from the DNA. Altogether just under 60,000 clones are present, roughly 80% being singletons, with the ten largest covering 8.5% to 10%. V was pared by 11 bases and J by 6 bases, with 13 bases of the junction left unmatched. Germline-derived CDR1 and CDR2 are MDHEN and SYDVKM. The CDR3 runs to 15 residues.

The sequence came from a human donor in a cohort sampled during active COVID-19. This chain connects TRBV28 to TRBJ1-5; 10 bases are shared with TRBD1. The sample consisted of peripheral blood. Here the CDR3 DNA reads TGTGCCGGAACCTTGACAGGGGGCTCGTCTCAGCCCCAGCATTTT. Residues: CAGTLTGGSSQPQHF.